This entry lists 10 T cell receptor beta chains sequenced from one sample in a study of cytomegalovirus exposure and HLA in healthy donors. Vbeta (60) and Jbeta (13) primers were used in the PCR. The method was immunoSEQ multiplex PCR; TCRdb's version includes in-frame clones alone and lacks a portion of them. In the table there are roughly 180,000 clones, about 81% of which are singletons. Sequencing used PBMCs. These receptors were taken from a man aged 35 to 55 in good health and CMV-seronegative.

The chain couples TRBV4-1 to TRBJ2-3, with D perhaps TRBD2 (6 bases). Germline V gene sequence: CDR1 MGHRA, CDR2 YSYEKL. The V end was cut by 4 bases, the J end by 2 bases, with 10 bases between. This CDR3 contains 14 residues. Here the CDR3 DNA reads TGCGCCAGCAGCCGTGGGGGGTTCACAGATACGCAGTATTTT. This sequence encodes CASSRGGFTDTQYF.

J is TRBJ2-7 and V is TRBV9; 9 nucleotides agree with TRBD2. The trim removed 3 bases at V and 6 bases at J, leaving 16 bases unmatched. This CDR3 comprises 17 residues. Germline CDR1 reads SGDLS; CDR2 reads YYNGEE. The chain's CDR3 is CASSEGVEGAGGVEQYF. Written as DNA, the CDR3 is TGTGCCAGCAGCGAGGGGGTAGAAGGTGCGGGAGGGGTCGAGCAGTACTTC.

This clone was observed once. This chain links TRBV27 with TRBJ2-3, with 8 positions matching TRBD2. V shed 4 bases and J 2 bases; nucleotides not matched to a gene: 5. There are 15 residues in the CDR3. Germline V gene data show CDR1 as MNHEY and CDR2 as SMNVEV (reference sequence). CDR3 DNA sequence: TGTGCCAGCAGTTCTGGTAGCGGGGTCACAGATACGCAGTATTTT. The encoded protein is CASSSGSGVTDTQYF.

The chain carries TRBV30 and TRBJ2-2; tentative D call: TRBD2 (5 bases). CDR1 is GTSNPN and CDR2 is SVGIG in the germline V gene (reference sequence). Trimming pared 1 base from V and 5 bases from J, leaving 8 bases between. This CDR3 spans 13 amino acids. The CDR3 region has the DNA TGTGCCTGGAGTGAGTCGGGAACCGGGGAGCTGTTTTTT. Translation: CAWSESGTGELFF.

The CDR3 region is CASSAVGAGGLGEQYF. The CDR3 nucleotides read TGTGCCAGCAGCGCCGTCGGGGCAGGGGGCCTTGGAGAGCAGTACTTC. V usage is TRBV9 and J usage is TRBJ2-7; 8 bases line up with TRBD1. Germline V lookup: CDR1 SGDLS, CDR2 YYNGEE. This CDR3 has 16 residues. V was clipped by 3 bases and J by 7 bases; unmatched bases: 15.

This clone showed up just once. The V call is TRBV5-1, the J call TRBJ2-3, with 8 bases that match TRBD1. The CDR3 consists of 15 residues. Germline values: CDR1 SGHRS, CDR2 YFSETQ. With 6 bases clipped from V and 6 bases from J, the junction kept 12 bases outside the gene matches. Here the CDR3 DNA reads TGCGCCAGCACAAGGACAGGGTCTGAGCGGGATACGCAGTATTTT. Protein sequence: CASTRTGSERDTQYF.

The V gene is TRBV29-1, the J gene TRBJ2-7, with TRBD1 identical over 12 bases. V lost 4 bases to trimming and J lost 4 bases; unmatched junction nucleotides: 8. Germline CDR1 SQVTM, CDR2 ANQGSEA. The CDR3 sequence is 15 residues long. CDR3 amino acids: CSVVGGTGGDYEQYF. In DNA form, the CDR3 reads TGCAGCGTTGTGGGGGGGACAGGGGGCGATTACGAGCAGTACTTC.

The rearrangement links TRBV7-6 to TRBJ2-7; possible D gene TRBD1, 5 bases. Trimming removed 5 bases from V and 3 bases from J, with 14 bases in between. Germline CDR1 SGHVS, CDR2 FNYEAQ. The CDR3 length is 14 residues. The CDR3 here is CASSPQGSRYEQYF. The CDR3 DNA sequence: TGTGCCAGCAGCCCGCAGGGTTCTCGCTACGAGCAGTACTTC.

The rearrangement joins TRBV28 to TRBJ1-1, with TRBD1 matching 7 bases. This CDR3 spans 13 amino acids. Germline trimming cut 6 bases from V and 5 bases from J; bases unmatched to any gene: 6. The V gene's germline CDR1 is MDHEN and CDR2 SYDVKM. CDR3 coding DNA: TGTGCCAGCAGGACAGGGTTGGCTACTGAAGCTTTCTTT. This sequence encodes CASRTGLATEAFF.

The rearrangement links TRBV27 to TRBJ2-1, with TRBD2 matching over 8 bases. Trimming cost V 3 bases and J 0 bases; bases outside gene matches: 1. Germline V CDR1 and CDR2: MNHEY, SMNVEV (reference sequence). This CDR3 has 15 amino acids. CDR3 region: CASSLAGGSYNEQFF. In nucleotides, the CDR3 is TGTGCCAGCAGTTTGGCGGGAGGCTCCTACAATGAGCAGTTCTTC.